These T cell receptor beta chains were read from a single sample in a study of T-cell reconstitution after alpha-beta-depleted transplantation in children. TCRdb ran MiXCR on the PCR reads and lists one entry per CDR3 protein. The table includes a few hundred thousand distinct CDR3 sequences, approximately 12% detected once. The sample here was PBMCs from the stem cell graft donor, taken from the stem cell graft. The receptors stem from a human donor who donated a stem cell graft to a child with combined immunodeficiency. Both conserved end residues are part of each CDR3.

cdr3_length	v_call	cdr3_aa
14	TRBV7-9	CASSDRQGDNEQFF
16	TRBV18	CASSPMTPSSYNEQFF
15	TRBV6-5	CASSYGTGKLSPLHF
14	TRBV18	CASSPPSYTDTQYF
16	TRBV14	CASSPRVGRYTDTQYF
17	TRBV5-1	CASSLSTGPSAKNIQYF
15	TRBV7-8	CASSLFSEVYQPQHF
16	TRBV7-9	CASSLAIQGENTEAFF
14	TRBV12-3/TRBV12-4	CASSPWDRLPQAFF
14	TRBV29-1	CSVDLGRMNTEAFF
17	TRBV12-3/TRBV12-4	CASSFKAGGSSYNEQFF
13	TRBV20-1	CSASTGGGTEAFF
14	TRBV7-2	CASSPAYSQGVQYF
16	TRBV7-2	CASSLGSGSGINEQFF
14	TRBV6-1	CASRHRGKFTEAFF
13	TRBV12-3/TRBV12-4	CASSFRLGYGYTF
14	TRBV10-3	CAIRQGAVTGELFF
13	TRBV30	CAGDKASTDTQYF
16	TRBV12-3/TRBV12-4	CASSLVLNGPEAKQYF
15	TRBV24-1	CATSDLFGGTNEQFF